This record concerns one T cell receptor (beta chain) sequence. The sample is drawn from a study of blood T cells in healthy people across ages. Trimming cost V 5 bases and J 5 bases, with 13 bases left between them. CDR1 and CDR2 from the germline V gene are SGHTA and FQGNSA. This CDR3 spans 13 amino acids. The second PCR ran about 7 to 12 cycles with a sample-barcoded 5' primer and J-beta primers. A tag from a template-switch adaptor with 12 random nucleotides marked each cDNA molecule. TCRdb re-called the 5' RACE reads through MiXCR, storing one row per CDR3 protein. Of about 760,000 distinct CDR3 sequences in the sample, around 25% were seen once. These data were also filed under a second study, of T cells of mothers and their children. This second study says: Per mother, over 9.5 million TCR beta CDR3 reads were obtained; per child, about 3 million. Thymic selection molds TCR recombination output in a comparable way in related and unrelated pairs. No clone of persistent microchimeric T cells was detected.

The rearrangement uses TRBV7-2 and TRBJ2-7; the D gene could be TRBD1 or TRBD2 (6 bases each). The sequenced sample consisted of blood. The clonotype was recovered from a boy aged 10-17 years in good health. The CDR3 is CASSSGQGNEQYF. The DNA for the CDR3 is TGTGCCAGCAGCAGCGGGCAGGGGAACGAGCAGTACTTC. Complete variable domain (other parts from reference TRBV7-2 and TRBJ2-7): GAGVSQSPSNKVTEKGKDVELRCDPISGHTALYWYRQSLGQGLEFLIYFQGNSAPDKSGLPSDRFSAERTGGSVSTLTIQRTQQEDSAVYLCASSSGQGNEQYFGPGTRLTVT.